This T cell receptor (beta chain) was identified in a study of blood T cell repertoires in COVID-19. Study-level background: Sites across the United States, Italy and Spain contributed samples from acute and convalescent COVID-19. Sample material is recorded as cDNA or gDNA derived from T cells, B-cell-depleted T cells, or PBMCs.

Per the original data handling: Reference gene primer amplification in the assay estimated nucleated cell counts. The table came from immunoSEQ multiplex PCR; TCRdb's copy has only in-frame clones and leaves some out. The DNA was the basis for D and trimming; V, J and clone size are from that table. In the table there are 150,000 to 200,000 clones, about nine tenths of which are singletons. Per the germline V gene, CDR1 is GTSNPN and CDR2 is SVGIG (reference sequence). CDR3 length equals 14 residues. After removal of 3 bases from V and 4 bases from J, the junction contained 5 bases not matched to a gene. This clone was found once. Enrolled during active infection, Seattle patients were then followed longitudinally.

The chain links TRBV30 to TRBJ2-3, with 9 positions matching TRBD2. The sample was peripheral blood. This clonotype was obtained from a woman aged 60-75 years with COVID-19, enrolled during active disease. CDR3 sequence (DNA): TGTGCCTGGAGCATAGCGGGAGTGCCAGATACGCAGTATTTT. It codes for CAWSIAGVPDTQYF.